These 26 T cell receptor beta chains originate from one sample sequenced in a study of T cells in Graves' hyperthyroidism and ophthalmopathy. The TCR beta CDR3 regions underwent amplification using RNA transcripts as the source. HTBI primers were used for first-round RT-PCR of the TCR CDR3. TCRdb called the multiplex PCR reads again in MiXCR, with one record for every CDR3 protein. Counted here are over 350,000 distinct CDR3 sequences, more than 13% occurring once; the ten biggest clones make up around 28%. The sample comprised blood. These receptors all stem from a man aged 45-65 years with Graves' ophthalmopathy.

This sequence joins TRBV27 and TRBJ1-3, with a tentative D call TRBD1 (5 bases). V lost 6 bases to trimming and J lost 3 bases, with 15 bases between them. The CDR3 totals 15 residues. Germline assignment: CDR1 MNHEY and CDR2 SMNVEV (reference sequence). CDR3 region: CASSREGLIGNTIYF. The CDR3 DNA sequence: TGTGCCAGCAGCCGGGAGGGACTGATTGGAAACACCATATATTTT.

The table lists this clonotype with many counts. V gene TRBV11-2 combines with J gene TRBJ2-7, with 7 nucleotides matching TRBD1. The length of the CDR3 is 14 residues. Losses at the gene ends were 5 bases for V and 3 bases for J; bases not matched to a gene: 7. Germline assignment: CDR1 SGHAT and CDR2 FQNNGV. The CDR3 loop reads CASSNGQVNYEQYF. CDR3 coding DNA: TGTGCCAGCAGCAACGGACAGGTTAACTACGAGCAGTACTTC.

About this clonotype: This may come from a read error, since a much larger clone is one base off. The chain combines TRBV5-1 with TRBJ2-7, with 10 positions matching TRBD1. Germline CDR1 is SGHRS and CDR2 is YFSETQ. This CDR3 is built from 16 residues. Losses at the gene ends were 4 bases for V and 2 bases for J; bases not matched to a gene: 9. The CDR3 loop is CASSIGQGVRTYEQYF. The CDR3, as DNA: TGCGCCAGCAGCATAGGACAGGGGGTAAGGACCTACGAGCAGTACTTC.

In its sample, this clonotype was seen a few times. The rearrangement joins TRBV30 to TRBJ1-1; D possibly corresponds to TRBD1 (5 bases). V was cut by 5 bases and J by 8 bases, with 18 bases left in between. The CDR3 consists of 13 residues. In germline, CDR1 is GTSNPN, CDR2 SVGIG (reference sequence). The CDR3 DNA sequence: TGTGCCTGGGGCTTCCGGGGCCGGGAGGAAGCTTTCTTT. This codes for CAWGFRGREEAFF. Together with reference TRBV30 and TRBJ1-1, the CDR3 gives the full variable domain: SQTIHQWPATLVQPVGSPLSLECTVEGTSNPNLYWYRQAAGRGLQLLFYSVGIGQISSEVPQNLSASRPQDRQFILSSKKLLLSDSGFYLCAWGFRGREEAFFGQGTRLTVV.

In its sample, this clonotype was seen many times. The V and J genes are TRBV30 and TRBJ1-6; D gene uncertain. V was pared by 2 bases and J by 7 bases, with 12 bases between. CDR1 is GTSNPN and CDR2 is SVGIG in the germline V gene (reference sequence). This CDR3 is built from 14 residues. The CDR3 here is CAWSLTAQNSPLHF. DNA for the CDR3: TGTGCCTGGAGTCTGACGGCGCAAAATTCACCCCTCCACTTT.

There are a few counts of this clonotype. The V call is TRBV6-1, the J call TRBJ2-7; D is possibly TRBD2 (6 bases). V lost 5 bases and J 2 bases, leaving 19 bases between the germline ends. This CDR3 has 16 amino acids. Germline CDR1 MNHNS, CDR2 SASEGT. CDR3 sequence: CASSPREIVGTYEQYF. Here the CDR3 DNA reads TGTGCCAGCAGTCCACGGGAGATAGTGGGGACCTACGAGCAGTACTTC.

The sample holds many counts of this clonotype. The chain uses TRBV10-3 and TRBJ2-3; D is uncertain. Trimming removed 0 bases from V and 4 bases from J, with 14 bases in between. CDR3 size: 16 residues. Germline V gene lookup returns CDR1 ENHRY and CDR2 SYGVKD. The DNA of the CDR3 is TGTGCCATCAGTGAGTCCGGAGCCTCTCCCCCAGATACGCAGTATTTT. It is translated as CAISESGASPPDTQYF.

At least ten counts were recorded for this clonotype. The DNA for the CDR3 is TGCGCCAGCAGCCGGGACAGATCAAACTATGGCTACACCTTC. Amino acid sequence: CASSRDRSNYGYTF. The J gene is TRBJ1-2, the V gene TRBV5-1; 7 nucleotides agree with TRBD1. The trim removed 4 bases at V and 2 bases at J, leaving 5 bases unmatched. Germline values: CDR1 SGHRS, CDR2 YFSETQ. The CDR3 covers 14 residues.

This clonotype was observed many times. The chain is built from TRBV2 and TRBJ2-2, with unresolved D. With 3 bases removed from V and 3 bases from J, the gap between germline ends came to 2 bases. This CDR3 comprises 12 residues. Germline loops: CDR1 SNHLY, CDR2 FYNNEI. CDR3 region: CASSEYTGELFF. In DNA form, the CDR3 reads TGTGCCAGCAGTGAGTACACCGGGGAGCTGTTTTTT. Drawing the rest from reference TRBV2 and TRBJ2-2, the complete variable domain is EPEVTQTPSHQVTQMGQEVILRCVPISNHLYFYWYRQILGQKVEFLVSFYNNEISEKSEIFDDQFSVERPDGSNFTLKIRSTKLEDSAMYFCASSEYTGELFFGEGSRLTVL.

This clonotype appeared a few times. This sequence joins TRBV20-1 and TRBJ1-6; TRBD1 might be the D (6 bases). Germline V CDR1 and CDR2: DFQATT, SNEGSKA (reference sequence). V shed 6 bases and J shed 9 bases, with 12 bases lying between them. The CDR3 runs 12 residues. The CDR3 nucleotides read TGCAGTGCCGGGGGCCCCCGTTCACCCCTCCACTTT. It codes for CSAGGPRSPLHF.

This clonotype came up a few times. The chain carries TRBV29-1 and TRBJ1-1; D possibly corresponds to TRBD1 (5 bases). CDR3 length: 13 residues. Deletions cut 7 bases from V and 0 bases from J, with 12 bases between. CDR1 and CDR2 from the germline V gene are SQVTM and ANQGSEA. CDR3 protein: CSAGTALNTEAFF. The DNA of the CDR3 is TGCAGCGCGGGGACGGCCCTGAACACTGAAGCTTTCTTT.

The chain combines TRBV6-1 with TRBJ2-5; D could derive from TRBD1 or TRBD2 (5 bases each). The CDR3 is 16 amino acids. Germline CDR1 is MNHNS and CDR2 is SASEGT. Trimming removed 7 bases from V and 7 bases from J, with 25 bases in between. The CDR3: CASTLGTNFPHGTQYF. In DNA, the CDR3 is TGTGCCAGCACGCTCGGGACCAATTTTCCCCACGGGACCCAGTACTTC.

V is TRBV7-2 and J is TRBJ2-7, with 11 bases that match TRBD2. V lost 9 bases, J lost 5 bases, and 9 bases stayed unmatched. Germline lookup yields CDR1 SGHTA and CDR2 FQGNSA. The CDR3 has 14 amino acids. CDR3 coding DNA: TGTACCAGTAAGCCGGGACTAGCGGTTCACGAGCAGTACTTC. Amino acid sequence: CTSKPGLAVHEQYF.

This clonotype occurred many times. The chain uses TRBV6-1 and TRBJ2-7; D is undetermined. The CDR3 is made up of 17 amino acids. V was clipped by 2 bases and J by 3 bases, with 20 bases between them. Germline CDR1 is MNHNS and CDR2 is SASEGT. The CDR3, as DNA: TGTGCCAGCAGTGAATTCATGGGTGGGTCCCGGGTCTACGAGCAGTACTTC. This sequence encodes CASSEFMGGSRVYEQYF.

This clonotype was observed at least ten times. The CDR3 bases are TGTGCCTGGACCCCGATGGTTGTACGGACAGATACGCAGTATTTT. Protein product: CAWTPMVVRTDTQYF. J is TRBJ2-3 and V is TRBV30, with D uncertain. The germline V gene encodes CDR1 GTSNPN and CDR2 SVGIG (reference sequence). This CDR3 has 15 amino acids. V shed 4 bases and J shed 3 bases, with 17 bases lying between them.

Points on this clonotype: A read error may account for a junction end that differs from germline. This chain links TRBV12-3 or TRBV12-4 with TRBJ1-4; 10 positions agree with TRBD1. The CDR3 is 15 amino acids. CDR3 region: CVSRPTGTGDEKLFF. As DNA, the CDR3 is TGTGTCAGCAGACCTACCGGGACAGGGGATGAAAAACTGTTTTTT.

Ten or more counts support this clonotype. This chain joins TRBV5-1 and TRBJ1-1; D is unresolved. Per germline, CDR1 SGHRS and CDR2 YFSETQ. This CDR3 is 16 amino acids long. V lost 0 bases and J 1 base, leaving 13 bases between the germline ends. CDR3 nucleotide sequence: TGCGCCAGCAGCTTGGCTGGCAGGTCTACGAACACTGAAGCTTTCTTT. It translates to CASSLAGRSTNTEAFF.

Points on this clonotype: A much more abundant neighbour one base away suggests this may be a read error. The chain carries TRBV2 and TRBJ1-5; D possibly corresponds to TRBD1 (5 bases). CDR3 size: 14 residues. The V end was cut by 6 bases, the J end by 4 bases, with 13 bases between. The V gene's germline CDR1 is SNHLY and CDR2 FYNNEI. CDR3 sequence (DNA): TGTGCCAGCAGATCCTTCCCAGGGAATCAGCCCCAGCATTTT. Its protein is CASRSFPGNQPQHF.

The chain combines TRBV11-2 with TRBJ2-1, with 13 bases fitting TRBD2. The CDR3 has 15 amino acids. Germline trimming cut 4 bases from V and 9 bases from J; bases unmatched to any gene: 6. CDR1 is SGHAT, CDR2 FQNNGV, per germline. The CDR3, as DNA: TGTGCCAGCAGCTCCGGACTAGCGGGAGCCTGTGAGCAGTTCTTC. This translates into CASSSGLAGACEQFF.

This clonotype has more than one count but fewer than ten. No DNA is shown, since the ends of the CDR3 on it are uncertain; the CDR3 is the one TCRdb lists. The CDR3 loop is CSAIFLRGASYNEQFF. The V and J genes are TRBV20-1 and TRBJ2-1; the table's D call TRBD2 went unverified against the DNA. Including both end residues, the CDR3 is 16 amino acids long. The germline V gene has CDR1 DFQATT and CDR2 SNEGSKA (reference sequence).

This clonotype occurred a few times. The chain uses TRBV29-1 and TRBJ2-7; D gene uncertain. From germline, CDR1 is SQVTM and CDR2 ANQGSEA. Trimming stripped 5 bases from V and 6 bases from J, with 14 bases between. The CDR3 runs to 12 residues. CDR3 residues: CSVSRVGGEQYF. CDR3 nucleotides: TGCAGCGTTTCCCGTGTTGGCGGCGAGCAGTACTTC.

The chain employs TRBV28 and TRBJ1-1; perhaps TRBD1 as D (5 bases). Trimming removed 3 bases at V and 0 bases at J, with 11 bases between. Germline lookup yields CDR1 MDHEN and CDR2 SYDVKM. The CDR3 covers 15 residues. CDR3 amino acids: CASSFGATMNTEAFF. The CDR3 nucleotides read TGTGCCAGCAGTTTTGGGGCCACGATGAACACTGAAGCTTTCTTT. Variable domain in full (rest from reference TRBV28 and TRBJ1-1): DVKVTQSSRYLVKRTGEKVFLECVQDMDHENMFWYRQDPGLGLRLIYFSYDVKMKEKGDIPEGYSVSREKKERFSLILESASTNQTSMYLCASSFGATMNTEAFFGQGTRLTVV.

This clonotype was detected only once. The V gene is TRBV6-1, the J gene TRBJ2-2; TRBD1 matches at 11 bases. The CDR3 has 16 residues. V lost 5 bases, J lost 4 bases, and 6 bases stayed unmatched. The germline V gene encodes CDR1 MNHNS and CDR2 SASEGT. The CDR3 loop is CASSPDGTGGTGELFF. CDR3 nucleotides: TGTGCCAGCAGTCCCGACGGGACAGGGGGCACCGGGGAGCTGTTTTTT.

The table lists this clonotype with a few counts. V and J are TRBV5-6 and TRBJ2-5; D is undetermined. V dropped 1 base and J dropped 4 bases, with 8 bases sitting between them. Germline-derived CDR1 and CDR2 are SGHDT and YYEEEE. The CDR3 covers 13 residues. CDR3 sequence: CASSLRNLETQYF. The CDR3 coding sequence is TGTGCCAGCAGCTTGAGAAATTTAGAGACCCAGTACTTC. The entire variable domain, with the rest obtained from reference TRBV5-6 and TRBJ2-5, is as follows: DAGVTQSPTHLIKTRGQQVTLRCSPKSGHDTVSWYQQALGQGPQFIFQYYEEEERQRGNFPDRFSGHQFPNYSSELNVNALLLGDSALYLCASSLRNLETQYFGPGTRLLVL.

This clonotype was observed a few times. This rearrangement joins TRBV25-1 to TRBJ1-2; D remains unclear. The CDR3 covers 13 residues. Between the trimmed V and J ends, which lost 6 bases and 5 bases, there was a span of 13 bases. In germline, CDR1 is MGHDK, CDR2 SYGVNS. CDR3 DNA sequence: TGTGCCAGCAGCGGCGGCAGGCTATATGGCTACACCTTC. Translation: CASSGGRLYGYTF.

V and J are TRBV20-1 and TRBJ1-3; D is possibly TRBD1 (5 bases). CDR3 size: 14 residues. Trimming pared 0 bases from V and 8 bases from J, leaving 14 bases between. In germline, CDR1 is DFQATT, CDR2 SNEGSKA (reference sequence). CDR3 DNA: TGCAGTGCTAGAGATTCGTACCAGGGACACACCATATATTTT. It codes for CSARDSYQGHTIYF.